This passage covers 32 T cell receptor beta chains from one sample sequenced in a study of regulatory T cells in long-lasting Graves disease. Time point defined: persistent/refractory GD, antithyroid drugs over 5 years with positive TRAb. From RNA extracted from PBMCs, the TCR library was made. Construction of TCR beta libraries relied on iRepertoire HTBI primers and on Arm-PCR targeting CDR3 regions. TCRdb reprocessed the multiplex PCR reads via MiXCR and lists one record per CDR3 protein. This sample yields hundreds of thousands of distinct CDR3 sequences, of which around 30% are seen a single time; about 42% belongs to the top ten. The sample was peripheral blood mononuclear cells (PBMCs), taken when the disease was refractory, from a patient treated with antithyroid drugs. These TCRs come from a female donor with Graves disease.

The sample holds a few counts of this clonotype. J is TRBJ1-1 and V is TRBV20-1; 10 bases match TRBD1. Losses at the gene ends were 5 bases for V and 4 bases for J; bases not matched to a gene: 4. The CDR3 loop spans 13 amino acids. Looked up from germline, CDR1 is DFQATT and CDR2 is SNEGSKA (reference sequence). The CDR3 region has the DNA TGCAGTGCTGGGACAGGGGTGGCCACTGAAGCTTTCTTT. As protein: CSAGTGVATEAFF.

J is TRBJ2-1 and V is TRBV9; D unresolved. CDR1 and CDR2 (germline): SGDLS, YYNGEE. V lost 0 bases, J lost 1 base, and 20 bases lay in between. The CDR3 extends over 19 amino acids. The CDR3 is CASSVVDGRGLSSYNEQFF. Here the CDR3 DNA reads TGTGCCAGCAGCGTAGTGGACGGTCGAGGCTTGTCGTCCTACAATGAGCAGTTCTTC. Complete variable domain (other parts from reference TRBV9 and TRBJ2-1): DSGVTQTPKHLITATGQRVTLRCSPRSGDLSVYWYQQSLDQGLQFLIQYYNGEERAKGNILERFSAQQFPDLHSELNLSSLELGDSALYFCASSVVDGRGLSSYNEQFFGPGTRLTVL.

The chain uses TRBV18 and TRBJ2-3; D unresolved. CDR1 and CDR2 from the germline V gene are KGHSH and LQKENI. Trimming left V 2 bases short and J 4 bases short, with 7 bases between. This CDR3 is built from 13 residues. The CDR3 loop reads CASSPMSSDTQYF. The CDR3 bases are TGTGCCAGCTCACCAATGTCATCAGATACGCAGTATTTT.

This clonotype was observed a few times. The chain uses TRBV20-1 and TRBJ2-7; D perhaps matches TRBD2 (5 bases). Trimming removed 3 bases from V and 6 bases from J, with 18 bases in between. Germline V CDR1 and CDR2: DFQATT, SNEGSKA (reference sequence). The CDR3 is made up of 14 amino acids. In nucleotides, the CDR3 is TGCAGTGCTAGTCCGGGTATCCTTGGGAGCGAGCAGTACTTC. Its protein is CSASPGILGSEQYF.

The chain uses TRBV20-1 and TRBJ1-5; D may be TRBD1 (5 bases). The CDR3 runs to 15 residues. Deletions cut 3 bases from V and 1 base from J, with 13 bases between. Germline V CDR1 and CDR2: DFQATT, SNEGSKA (reference sequence). The CDR3 DNA follows: TGCAGTGCTAGGCAGATCTCAGGGAGCAATCAGCCCCAGCATTTT. Its protein is CSARQISGSNQPQHF.

J is TRBJ1-1 and V is TRBV20-1, with D possibly being TRBD1 (5 bases). The CDR3 consists of 15 residues. Germline CDR1 is DFQATT and CDR2 is SNEGSKA (reference sequence). The V gene lost 3 bases and the J gene lost 0 bases, with 14 bases spanning the gap. The CDR3 sequence is CSARPPGRVNTEAFF. CDR3 nucleotide sequence: TGCAGTGCTAGGCCTCCGGGACGGGTGAACACTGAAGCTTTCTTT.

J is TRBJ2-1 and V is TRBV6-1; D possibly matches TRBD1 or TRBD2 (6 bases each). CDR1 MNHNS and CDR2 SASEGT come from the germline V gene. V was cut by 8 bases and J by 0 bases, with 14 bases left in between. The CDR3 is 15 amino acids. The DNA for the CDR3 is TGTGCCAGCCCAAGGGGGGCAAGCTCCTACAATGAGCAGTTCTTC. Residues: CASPRGASSYNEQFF.

The chain carries TRBV3-1 and TRBJ1-1; D is possibly TRBD1 (6 bases). With 1 base removed from V and 4 bases from J, the gap between germline ends came to 13 bases. The CDR3 sequence is 15 residues long. CDR1 is LGHDT, CDR2 YNNKEL, per germline (reference sequence). The CDR3 nucleotides are TGTGCCAGCAGCCAAGGGGGGGGCTGGATCACTGAAGCTTTCTTT. It codes for CASSQGGGWITEAFF.

V usage is TRBV27 and J usage is TRBJ2-7; no definite D call. Trimming took off 6 bases at V and 2 bases at J, with 17 bases between the two ends. Per the germline V gene, CDR1 is MNHEY and CDR2 is SMNVEV (reference sequence). CDR3 length: 15 residues. CDR3: CASSAGPGLPYEQYF. The CDR3 DNA sequence: TGTGCCAGCAGCGCAGGACCGGGCCTCCCCTACGAGCAGTACTTC.

The CDR3 nucleotides are TGTGCCAGTAGTCCCGGGCTTATCCCCTACGAGCAGTACTTC. It yields the protein CASSPGLIPYEQYF. The chain employs TRBV19 and TRBJ2-7; unclear D gene. This CDR3 comprises 14 residues. V was shortened by 5 bases and J by 2 bases, with 13 bases between the two germline ends. The germline gives CDR1 LNHDA, CDR2 SQIVND (reference sequence). Full variable domain (rest looked up from reference TRBV19 and TRBJ2-7): DGGITQSPKYLFRKEGQNVTLSCEQNLNHDAMYWYRQDPGQGLRLIYYSQIVNDFQKGDIAEGYSVSREKKESFPLTVTSAQKNPTAFYLCASSPGLIPYEQYFGPGTRLTVT.

The chain couples TRBV10-1 to TRBJ1-1; 9 nucleotides align to TRBD1. V was pared by 5 bases and J by 7 bases, with 5 bases of the junction left unmatched. CDR1 and CDR2 from the germline V gene are WNHNN and SYGVQD (reference sequence). The CDR3 extends over 13 amino acids. This CDR3 is CASSYDRGNEAFF. As DNA, the CDR3 is TGCGCCAGCAGTTACGACAGGGGGAATGAAGCTTTCTTT.

This clonotype was observed at least ten times. The CDR3 here is CASRRQGDYEQYF. CDR3 coding DNA: TGTGCCAGCAGAAGACAGGGGGACTACGAGCAGTACTTC. V and J are TRBV12-3 or TRBV12-4 and TRBJ2-7; TRBD1 matches 9 bases. The J segment lost 3 bases and the V segment lost 6 bases, leaving 3 bases of the junction unmatched. There are 13 residues in the CDR3.

The V call is TRBV20-1, the J call TRBJ2-5, with 8 bases matching TRBD2. CDR1 and CDR2 from the germline V gene are DFQATT and SNEGSKA (reference sequence). There are 14 residues in the CDR3. The trim removed 4 bases at V and 9 bases at J, leaving 13 bases unmatched. This CDR3 reads CSAIWRGDSPAQYF. CDR3 DNA sequence: TGCAGTGCTATATGGCGGGGGGACTCCCCGGCCCAGTACTTC.

This clonotype showed up just a few times. V gene TRBV9 combines with J gene TRBJ1-1; unclear D gene. The V end was cut by 0 bases, the J end by 3 bases, with 6 bases between. Germline-derived CDR1 and CDR2 are SGDLS and YYNGEE. This CDR3 is 13 amino acids long. The DNA of the CDR3 is TGTGCCAGCAGCGTAGGGCCACACACTGAAGCTTTCTTT. Translating gives CASSVGPHTEAFF.

Points on this clonotype: A read error may produce the germline difference seen at one junction end. The V and J genes are TRBV13 and TRBJ1-1, with D unresolved. CDR1 is PRHDT, CDR2 FYEKMQ, per germline (reference sequence). CDR3 length: 13 residues. The CDR3 nucleotides read TGTGCCAGCAGCTTACAAATCCGAACGGGCCTTATCTTT. Translating it yields CASSLQIRTGLIF.

The rearrangement uses TRBV20-1 and TRBJ1-4, with D perhaps TRBD1 (5 bases). Per germline, CDR1 DFQATT and CDR2 SNEGSKA (reference sequence). Between the trimmed V and J ends, which lost 3 bases and 3 bases, there was a span of 14 bases. This CDR3 is 15 amino acids long. CDR3 in amino acids: CSAREGGGANEKLFF. Written as DNA, the CDR3 is TGCAGTGCTAGGGAGGGTGGAGGGGCTAATGAAAAACTGTTTTTT.

This clonotype showed up just a few times. The V gene is TRBV5-1, the J gene TRBJ1-1; 7 nucleotides line up with TRBD1. The germline CDR1 and CDR2 sequences are SGHRS and YFSETQ. After removal of 4 bases from V and 1 base from J, the junction contained 16 bases not matched to a gene. This CDR3 is built from 18 residues. CDR3 protein: CASSRGVTGAHPNTEAFF. In DNA, the CDR3 is TGCGCCAGCAGCAGGGGCGTCACAGGGGCCCACCCGAACACTGAAGCTTTCTTT.

This clonotype was seen repeatedly, ten times or more. The chain couples TRBV12-3 or TRBV12-4 to TRBJ1-6; D remains ambiguous. V lost 1 base and J 9 bases, leaving 10 bases between the germline ends. This CDR3 is 14 amino acids long. The CDR3 sequence is CASSLEGDRSPLHF. The CDR3 DNA reads as TGTGCCAGCAGTTTAGAGGGTGATCGTTCACCCCTCCACTTT.

This clonotype has just a few counts. The J gene is TRBJ2-7, the V gene TRBV11-2; D call uncertain. The germline V gene has CDR1 SGHAT and CDR2 FQNNGV. CDR3 length: 15 residues. Trimming stripped 2 bases from V and 2 bases from J, with 13 bases between. The CDR3 reads CASSLQHGRPYEQYF. The DNA for the CDR3 is TGTGCCAGCAGCTTACAACACGGCAGACCCTACGAGCAGTACTTC.

For this clonotype: Possible read error: a much larger clone is one base away. V usage is TRBV28 and J usage is TRBJ1-1; 8 nucleotides match TRBD1. The CDR3 is made up of 13 amino acids. Trimming at V came to 6 bases and at J to 5 bases, leaving 5 bases not matched to a gene. Germline V CDR1 and CDR2: MDHEN, SYDVKM. CDR3 sequence reads: CASSGDRITEAFF. CDR3 DNA sequence: TGTGCCAGCAGCGGGGACAGGATAACTGAAGCTTTCTTT.

This clonotype was picked up many times. The rearrangement joins TRBV2 to TRBJ1-2; D is possibly TRBD1 (6 bases). The CDR3 runs 15 residues. The germline V gene encodes CDR1 SNHLY and CDR2 FYNNEI. The V end was cut by 4 bases, the J end by 8 bases, with 20 bases between. CDR3 in DNA: TGTGCCAGCAGTGTTAGGCCCCGGACAGTCTGGGGCTACACCTTC. Amino acids: CASSVRPRTVWGYTF.

The sample holds a few counts of this clonotype. The genes are TRBV30 and TRBJ1-5; D uncertain. Deletions cut 0 bases from V and 6 bases from J, with 12 bases between. This CDR3 has 14 residues. CDR1 and CDR2 from the germline V gene are GTSNPN and SVGIG (reference sequence). The CDR3 loop reads CAWSVGRVGQPQHF. In nucleotides, the CDR3 is TGTGCCTGGAGTGTGGGGAGAGTTGGTCAGCCCCAGCATTTT.

V usage is TRBV20-1 and J usage is TRBJ2-5; 9 bases match TRBD1. The CDR3 is 13 amino acids. The ends lost 0 bases at V and 5 bases at J; junction bases unmatched: 1. Germline assignment: CDR1 DFQATT and CDR2 SNEGSKA (reference sequence). In nucleotides, the CDR3 is TGCAGTGCTAGAGATGACAGGGGGGAGACCCAGTACTTC. Amino acids: CSARDDRGETQYF.

V is TRBV20-1 and J is TRBJ2-7; 14 positions match TRBD2. With V trimmed by 1 base and J by 4 bases, 6 bases remained unmatched. This CDR3 has 16 amino acids. The germline V gene encodes CDR1 DFQATT and CDR2 SNEGSKA (reference sequence). This CDR3 is CSARAGTSGSTYEQYF. In nucleotides, the CDR3 is TGCAGTGCTAGAGCCGGGACTAGCGGGAGTACATACGAGCAGTACTTC.

This sequence joins TRBV19 and TRBJ1-4; 7 bases align to TRBD1. Per germline, CDR1 LNHDA and CDR2 SQIVND (reference sequence). V lost 9 bases, J lost 6 bases, and 7 bases stayed unmatched. The CDR3 runs 13 residues. The CDR3, as DNA: TGTGCCAGCTTCGACAGGGAGGATGAAAAACTGTTTTTT. Residues: CASFDREDEKLFF.

In this sample, this clonotype turned up many times. CDR3 in DNA: TGCAGTGCTGCCGAATTCGAAGCTTTCTTT. As protein: CSAAEFEAFF. This chain uses TRBV20-1 with TRBJ1-1; D unresolved. Deletions cut 5 bases from V and 8 bases from J, with 9 bases between. The CDR3 totals 10 residues. Germline CDR1 reads DFQATT; CDR2 reads SNEGSKA (reference sequence).

In its sample, this clonotype was seen a few times. Given a much more abundant clone one base away, this may be a read error. V is TRBV12-3 or TRBV12-4 and J is TRBJ1-2; 10 nucleotides line up with TRBD1. The CDR3 is made up of 15 amino acids. Trimming cost V 5 bases and J 2 bases; bases outside gene matches: 5. Written as DNA, the CDR3 is TGTGCCAGCAGTGCGGGACAGGGGTCCAACTATGGCTACACCTTC. Amino acids: CASSAGQGSNYGYTF.

Only a few counts were recorded for this clonotype. This chain joins TRBV15 and TRBJ2-7, with D perhaps assigned TRBD1 or TRBD2 (6 bases each). Trimming took off 0 bases at V and 7 bases at J, with 16 bases between the two ends. From germline, CDR1 is LNHNV and CDR2 YYDKDF (reference sequence). The CDR3 length is 15 residues. This CDR3 is CATSREKGEEVEQYF. The CDR3 DNA is TGTGCCACCAGCAGAGAGAAGGGGGAGGAGGTTGAGCAGTACTTC.

This clonotype turned up a few times. The CDR3 reads CASSFWTSGPRGETQYF. In DNA form, the CDR3 reads TGTGCCAGCAGTTTTTGGACTAGCGGGCCCCGGGGGGAGACCCAGTACTTC. V usage is TRBV27 and J usage is TRBJ2-5, with 11 bases identical to TRBD2. The V gene end was trimmed by 3 bases and the J gene end by 5 bases; junction bases not matched to a gene: 11. The germline V gene encodes CDR1 MNHEY and CDR2 SMNVEV (reference sequence). The CDR3 contains 17 residues.

The chain recombines TRBV12-3 or TRBV12-4 with TRBJ2-4; D possibly corresponds to TRBD1 (7 bases). The CDR3 loop spans 16 amino acids. Trimming removed 2 bases from V and 0 bases from J, with 11 bases in between. CDR3 residues: CASSLFQGGAKNIQYF. The CDR3 DNA is TGTGCCAGCAGTTTATTCCAGGGGGGAGCCAAAAACATTCAGTACTTC.

Many counts were recorded for this clonotype. The chain uses TRBV12-3 or TRBV12-4 and TRBJ1-4; 7 nucleotides align to TRBD1. The V gene end was trimmed by 5 bases and the J gene end by 6 bases; junction bases not matched to a gene: 9. There are 15 residues in the CDR3. DNA of the CDR3: TGTGCCAGCAGTGCTGGGACAGCATTGGATGAAAAACTGTTTTTT. It codes for CASSAGTALDEKLFF.

The chain joins TRBV11-2 to TRBJ2-7; unclear D gene. V gave up 0 bases and J gave up 2 bases, with 14 bases separating them. Germline V gene lookup returns CDR1 SGHAT and CDR2 FQNNGV. CDR3 length equals 16 residues. CDR3 sequence: CASSLDLTVWTYEQYF. The CDR3 nucleotides are TGTGCCAGCAGCTTAGATTTGACGGTCTGGACCTACGAGCAGTACTTC.